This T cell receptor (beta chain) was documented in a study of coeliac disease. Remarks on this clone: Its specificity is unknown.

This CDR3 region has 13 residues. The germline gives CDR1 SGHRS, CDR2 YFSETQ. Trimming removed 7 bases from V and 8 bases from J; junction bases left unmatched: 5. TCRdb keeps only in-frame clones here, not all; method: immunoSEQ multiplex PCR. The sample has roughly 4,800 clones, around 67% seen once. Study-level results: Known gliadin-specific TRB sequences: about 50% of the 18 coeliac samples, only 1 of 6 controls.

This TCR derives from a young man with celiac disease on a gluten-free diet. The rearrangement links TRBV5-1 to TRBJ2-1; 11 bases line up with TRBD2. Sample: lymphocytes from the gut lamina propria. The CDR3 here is CASSSGGRYEQFF. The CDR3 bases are TGCGCCAGCTCTAGCGGGGGGAGGTATGAGCAGTTCTTC. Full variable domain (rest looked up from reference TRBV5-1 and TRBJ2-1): KAGVTQTPRYLIKTRGQQVTLSCSPISGHRSVSWYQQTPGQGLQFLFEYFSETQRNKGNFPGRFSGRQFSNSRSEMNVSTLELGDSALYLCASSSGGRYEQFFGPGTRLTVL.